In this sample, the clone carrying this T cell receptor beta chain turned up a few times. The antigen remains unidentified. Per the germline V gene, CDR1 is MNHEY and CDR2 is SMNVEV (reference sequence). The V gene lost 7 bases and the J gene lost 6 bases, with 13 bases spanning the gap. CDR3 length: 13 amino acids. Assay used: immunoSEQ multiplex PCR; TCRdb lists only in-frame clones, some missing. Here the sample spans approximately 2.5 million clones, approximately 93% being singletons. The data were taken from a study of shared clonotypes between healthy human individuals. Points from the study as a whole: A reduction in generation probabilities was seen for non-shared clonotypes relative to those shared by all four donors.

Every donor, a Caucasian adult, lived in Nashville, Tennessee. In the CD4+ fraction, cells were divided into CD45RA+ naive and CD45RA-negative memory subsets. The chain uses TRBV27 and TRBJ2-1, with D possibly being TRBD1 (5 bases). Sample: naive CD4+ T cells from PBMCs. As to subset: CD45RA+ positively selected. This receptor was identified in a man between 18 and 35 years old in good health. Some clones in this sample may be carry-over from other donors' samples. As DNA, the CDR3 is TGTGCCAGCACCAGCAGGGTCAGCAATGAGCAGTTCTTC. This translates into CASTSRVSNEQFF.